Below, 32 T cell receptor beta chains from the same sample are listed, as sequenced in a study of T cells after yellow fever vaccination. TCRdb ran MiXCR on the 5' RACE reads and lists one entry per CDR3 protein. The sample records hundreds of thousands of distinct CDR3 sequences, about 13% being singletons. The source material was PBMCs, sampled on the day of the yellow fever booster vaccination. These receptors were taken from a man aged 25-45 years who received the YFV17D yellow fever vaccine.

This clonotype has more than one count but fewer than ten. This rearrangement joins TRBV7-2 to TRBJ2-6; D is ambiguous. V was pared by 4 bases and J by 4 bases, with 17 bases between. Germline assignment: CDR1 SGHTA and CDR2 FQGNSA. The CDR3 is 17 amino acids. CDR3 sequence (DNA): TGTGCCAGCAGCTACCACAGTACCTCGAGGGGGGCCAACGTCCTGACTTTC. Residues: CASSYHSTSRGANVLTF.

The genes are TRBV9 and TRBJ2-5, with TRBD1 as a possible D gene (6 bases). The germline V gene encodes CDR1 SGDLS and CDR2 YYNGEE. CDR3 size: 13 residues. Trimming pared 5 bases from V and 3 bases from J, leaving 11 bases between. The CDR3 loop is CASRFTGKETQYF. CDR3 bases: TGTGCCAGCAGATTTACAGGGAAAGAGACCCAGTACTTC.

This clonotype was recorded a few times. The V gene is TRBV20-1, the J gene TRBJ2-7, with TRBD2 matching 14 bases. The length of the CDR3 is 14 residues. Germline V gene lookup returns CDR1 DFQATT and CDR2 SNEGSKA (reference sequence). The J segment lost 7 bases and the V segment lost 4 bases, leaving 6 bases of the junction unmatched. The CDR3 sequence is CSATRLAGGEEQYF. Written as DNA, the CDR3 is TGCAGTGCTACCCGACTAGCGGGAGGGGAAGAGCAGTACTTC.

The J gene is TRBJ2-1, the V gene TRBV5-1, with unresolved D. The CDR3 has 12 amino acids. The V and J ends lost 6 bases and 8 bases respectively, with 12 bases between them. CDR1 and CDR2 from the germline V gene are SGHRS and YFSETQ. CDR3 region: CASTYSGHEQFF. DNA for the CDR3: TGCGCCAGCACTTACTCCGGCCATGAGCAGTTCTTC.

The chain uses TRBV5-1 and TRBJ1-1, with unresolved D. CDR3 size: 14 residues. CDR1 SGHRS and CDR2 YFSETQ come from the germline V gene. Trimming pared 4 bases from V and 5 bases from J, leaving 15 bases between. DNA for the CDR3: TGCGCCAGCAGCGGAAGAGCCCCTGGAACTGAAGCTTTCTTT. Protein sequence: CASSGRAPGTEAFF.

This chain links TRBV28 with TRBJ2-7; no clear D. Trimming removed 3 bases at V and 11 bases at J, with 14 bases between. CDR1 MDHEN and CDR2 SYDVKM come from the germline V gene. CDR3 size: 12 residues. In nucleotides, the CDR3 is TGTGCCAGCAGTTTTTCAGACCGGGCGGAGTACTTC. It is translated as CASSFSDRAEYF.

V gene TRBV2 combines with J gene TRBJ2-7; 7 bases fit TRBD1. V was clipped by 7 bases and J by 7 bases; unmatched bases: 7. CDR3 length: 12 amino acids. Germline lookup yields CDR1 SNHLY and CDR2 FYNNEI. The CDR3 region has the DNA TGTGCCAGCAAGCAACAGGGGATTGAGCAGTACTTC. This sequence encodes CASKQQGIEQYF.

The CDR3 nucleotides are TGTGCCAGCAGCCGGACTAGCGGAAGAGAGAGCGGGGAGCTGTTTTTT. Its protein product is CASSRTSGRESGELFF. This chain joins TRBV5-4 and TRBJ2-2, with 10 bases fitting TRBD2. Looked up from germline, CDR1 is SGHNT and CDR2 is YYREEE (reference sequence). This CDR3 has 16 amino acids. V lost 4 bases and J lost 7; bases outside the gene matches: 10.

CDR3 loop: CAISESGSYEAFF. CDR3 nucleotides: TGTGCCATCAGTGAGTCCGGGTCTTATGAAGCTTTCTTT. The genes are TRBV10-3 and TRBJ1-1, with D hard to call. Germline loops: CDR1 ENHRY, CDR2 SYGVKD. Trimming left V 0 bases short and J 7 bases short, with 9 bases between. This CDR3 is built from 13 residues.

This clonotype occurred a few times. The V call is TRBV12-3 or TRBV12-4, the J call TRBJ2-1, with D possibly matching TRBD2 (6 bases). Trimming stripped 3 bases from V and 7 bases from J, with 16 bases between. The CDR3 covers 15 residues. This chain's CDR3 is CASSLVAVLSNEQFF. CDR3 coding DNA: TGTGCCAGCAGTTTGGTAGCGGTCCTATCTAATGAGCAGTTCTTC.

This clonotype was seen only a few times. This chain connects TRBV4-2 to TRBJ2-3; D remains ambiguous. V gave up 0 bases and J gave up 5 bases, with 6 bases separating them. Germline CDR1 and CDR2: LGHNA and YNFKEQ. The CDR3 loop spans 13 amino acids. The CDR3 spells CASSQDRGDTQYF. The CDR3 DNA sequence: TGTGCCAGCAGCCAAGATCGTGGAGATACGCAGTATTTT.

There are a few counts of this clonotype. The rearrangement joins TRBV18 to TRBJ2-5; D unclear. The CDR3 consists of 13 residues. V dropped 8 bases and J dropped 1 base, with 11 bases sitting between them. Germline CDR1 is KGHSH and CDR2 is LQKENI. Written as DNA, the CDR3 is TGTGCCAGCAGCCCCTCTGGCCAAGAGACCCAGTACTTC. It specifies CASSPSGQETQYF.

This chain connects TRBV3-1 to TRBJ2-2; unclear D gene. Looked up from germline, CDR1 is LGHDT and CDR2 is YNNKEL (reference sequence). This CDR3 is built from 12 residues. The V end was cut by 4 bases, the J end by 4 bases, with 4 bases between. Here the CDR3 reads CASSPATGELFF. In nucleotides, the CDR3 is TGTGCCAGCAGCCCCGCCACCGGGGAGCTGTTTTTT.

V gene TRBV20-1 combines with J gene TRBJ1-5; D gene unclear. Germline V gene lookup returns CDR1 DFQATT and CDR2 SNEGSKA (reference sequence). The CDR3 sequence is 12 residues long. With 3 bases removed from V and 3 bases from J, the gap between germline ends came to 6 bases. The CDR3 bases are TGCAGTGCTAGTGACCACAATCAGCCCCAGCATTTT. Amino acid sequence: CSASDHNQPQHF.

The chain has TRBV7-2 and TRBJ2-1, with D uncertain. Germline CDR1 reads SGHTA; CDR2 reads FQGNSA. The CDR3 sequence is 11 residues long. V shed 5 bases and J shed 10 bases, with 9 bases lying between them. For the CDR3, the DNA is TGTGCCAGCAGCCCCTCTACGGAGCAGTTCTTC. It codes for CASSPSTEQFF.

The chain uses TRBV18 and TRBJ2-1; TRBD2 matches at 8 bases. The V gene's germline CDR1 is KGHSH and CDR2 LQKENI. This CDR3 comprises 14 residues. With V trimmed by 3 bases and J by 9 bases, 7 bases remained unmatched. CDR3 sequence: CASSPGLARGEQFF. The CDR3 nucleotides read TGTGCCAGCTCACCTGGACTAGCCCGCGGTGAGCAGTTCTTC.

This clonotype was counted ten times or more. The chain uses TRBV6-2 or TRBV6-3 and TRBJ2-5; 14 bases are a match to TRBD2. Unmatched junction bases numbered 16, after V lost 7 bases and J lost 6 bases. Germline-derived CDR1 and CDR2 are MNHEY and SVGEGT. The CDR3 contains 18 residues. The CDR3 DNA reads as TGTGCCAGCACCTCCGGGACTAGCGGGAGCTCTCTTCCGAAGACCCAGTACTTC. Encoded protein: CASTSGTSGSSLPKTQYF.

V is TRBV2 and J is TRBJ2-7; 13 bases line up with TRBD2. The CDR3 contains 16 residues. Germline lookup yields CDR1 SNHLY and CDR2 FYNNEI. J lost 5 bases, V lost 6 bases, and 10 bases had no gene match. In nucleotides, the CDR3 is TGTGCCAGCAGAATGAGGACTAGCGGGAGTTGGAACGAGCAGTACTTC. This sequence encodes CASRMRTSGSWNEQYF.

This sequence joins TRBV5-8 and TRBJ2-1; 15 positions agree with TRBD2. Germline V gives CDR1 SGHTS, CDR2 YDEGEE. This CDR3 region has 15 residues. Trimming took 4 bases from V and 9 from J; bases not matched to a gene: 5. CDR3: CASSRGLAGGSEQFF. The CDR3 DNA reads as TGTGCCAGCAGCAGGGGACTAGCGGGAGGATCTGAGCAGTTCTTC.

Here the CDR3 reads CASSPRGGRSDTQYF. The CDR3 bases are TGTGCCAGCAGCCCACGTGGCGGGAGGTCAGATACGCAGTATTTT. This chain links TRBV7-2 with TRBJ2-3; 8 nucleotides match TRBD2. The V and J ends lost 5 bases and 4 bases, in that order; junction bases with no gene match: 8. Germline V lookup: CDR1 SGHTA, CDR2 FQGNSA. There are 15 residues in the CDR3.

The V gene is TRBV7-9, the J gene TRBJ2-7; 7 bases map to TRBD1. There are 17 residues in the CDR3. With 4 bases clipped from V and 0 bases from J, the junction kept 12 bases outside the gene matches. CDR1 SEHNR and CDR2 FQNEAQ come from the germline V gene (reference sequence). CDR3 coding DNA: TGTGCCAGCAGCTCGCCAAACAGGGGCCAAGCCTCCTACGAGCAGTACTTC. As protein: CASSSPNRGQASYEQYF.

This clonotype has only one observation. In DNA, the CDR3 is TGTGCCAGCAGTTACGGGACAGAGGGCAATGAGCAGTACTTC. Encoded protein: CASSYGTEGNEQYF. The V gene is TRBV6-5, the J gene TRBJ2-1; 7 nucleotides match TRBD1. The DNA end is a closer match to TRBJ2-7, so the J assignment may be wrong. The CDR3 runs 14 residues. Germline V gene lookup returns CDR1 MNHEY and CDR2 SVGAGI.

This clonotype came up a few times. The chain is built from TRBV6-5 and TRBJ1-1; D uncertain. There are 11 residues in the CDR3. Trimming shortened V by 2 bases and J by 6 bases, and 4 bases separated the two germline ends. Germline V gene sequence: CDR1 MNHEY, CDR2 SVGAGI. The CDR3 sequence: CASSYLAEAFF. The DNA of the CDR3 is TGTGCCAGCAGTTACCTGGCTGAAGCTTTCTTT.

This clonotype has only a few counts. This chain links TRBV20-1 with TRBJ2-5, with D possibly matching TRBD1 (6 bases). CDR1 DFQATT and CDR2 SNEGSKA come from the germline V gene (reference sequence). The CDR3 length is 15 residues. Trimming took off 0 bases at V and 5 bases at J, with 16 bases between the two ends. CDR3 bases: TGCAGTGCTAGAGACGGCAGGGGTGGTCCCGAGACCCAGTACTTC. Translating it yields CSARDGRGGPETQYF.

CDR3 DNA: TGTGCCAGTAGTGACGGGGGGGGAGGTCAAGAGACCCAGTACTTC. It translates to CASSDGGGGQETQYF. The chain links TRBV19 to TRBJ2-5; 8 bases line up with TRBD2. Germline V gene data show CDR1 as LNHDA and CDR2 as SQIVND (reference sequence). The V segment lost 5 bases and the J segment 2 bases; nucleotides outside the gene matches: 7. The CDR3 sequence is 15 residues long.

The CDR3 bases are TGTGCCAGCAGCTCCTCACGGCGGGAAAAGCAGTTCTTC. Its protein is CASSSSRREKQFF. The J gene is TRBJ2-1, the V gene TRBV7-2, with a tentative D call TRBD2 (6 bases). Germline CDR1 SGHTA, CDR2 FQGNSA. V lost 4 bases, J lost 11 bases, and 15 bases lay in between. The CDR3 sequence is 13 residues long. The complete variable domain, with remaining parts taken from reference TRBV7-2 and TRBJ2-1, reads GAGVSQSPSNKVTEKGKDVELRCDPISGHTALYWYRQSLGQGLEFLIYFQGNSAPDKSGLPSDRFSAERTGGSVSTLTIQRTQQEDSAVYLCASSSSRREKQFFGPGTRLTVL.

The table lists this clonotype with a few counts. The chain has TRBV12-3 or TRBV12-4 and TRBJ2-6; no definite D call. The CDR3 loop spans 14 amino acids. V gave up 5 bases and J gave up 4 bases, with 9 bases separating them. In DNA form, the CDR3 reads TGTGCCAGCAGTCCCACGGTGGGGGCCAACGTCCTGACTTTC. Its translation is CASSPTVGANVLTF.

The CDR3 reads CAISDRRDETQYF. DNA for the CDR3: TGTGCCATCAGCGACAGGAGAGATGAGACCCAGTACTTC. V gene TRBV10-3 combines with J gene TRBJ2-5; possibly TRBD1 for D (6 bases). The germline gives CDR1 ENHRY, CDR2 SYGVKD. This CDR3 comprises 13 residues. Trimming cost V 6 bases and J 5 bases, with 13 bases left between them.

This clonotype was recorded a few times. V is TRBV20-1 and J is TRBJ1-2; D gene unclear. In germline, CDR1 is DFQATT, CDR2 SNEGSKA (reference sequence). The germline V and J ends were trimmed by 0 bases and 0 bases, with 8 bases remaining between them. The CDR3 covers 14 residues. The CDR3 DNA follows: TGCAGTGCTAGAGATTTGGCAGCTAACTATGGCTACACCTTC. Protein product: CSARDLAANYGYTF.

Ten or more counts support this clonotype. The V call is TRBV7-8, the J call TRBJ2-5, with TRBD1 matching over 7 bases. The CDR3 runs 16 residues. CDR1 is SGHVS and CDR2 is FQNEAQ in the germline V gene. V was pared by 5 bases and J by 5 bases, with 14 bases of the junction left unmatched. This CDR3 is CASSPAADRERETQYF. The CDR3 region has the DNA TGTGCCAGCAGCCCAGCAGCAGACAGGGAGAGGGAGACCCAGTACTTC.

The table lists this clonotype with a few counts. The gene calls are TRBV20-1 and TRBJ2-3; D ambiguous. Germline CDR1 and CDR2: DFQATT and SNEGSKA (reference sequence). The CDR3 spans 10 residues. V was clipped by 5 bases and J by 5 bases, with 5 bases between them. In nucleotides, the CDR3 is TGCAGTGCTGGTGTAGATACGCAGTATTTT. Translation: CSAGVDTQYF.

This clonotype was picked up many times. The rearrangement links TRBV12-3 or TRBV12-4 to TRBJ2-7, with TRBD1 matching 12 bases. V shed 6 bases and J 7 bases; nucleotides not matched to a gene: 4. The CDR3 consists of 13 residues. This CDR3 is CASSRDRGREQYF. CDR3 bases: TGTGCCAGCAGCCGGGACAGGGGGCGGGAGCAGTACTTC.